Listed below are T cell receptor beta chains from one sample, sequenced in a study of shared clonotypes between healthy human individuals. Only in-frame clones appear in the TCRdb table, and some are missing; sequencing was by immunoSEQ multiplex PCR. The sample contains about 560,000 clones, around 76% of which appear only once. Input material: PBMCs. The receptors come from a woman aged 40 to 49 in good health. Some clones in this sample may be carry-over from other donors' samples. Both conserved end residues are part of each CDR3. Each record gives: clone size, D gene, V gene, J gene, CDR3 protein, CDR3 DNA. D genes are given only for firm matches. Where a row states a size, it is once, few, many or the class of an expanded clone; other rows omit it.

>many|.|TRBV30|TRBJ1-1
CAWSIRAVNTEAFF
TGTGCCTGGAGTATTCGGGCAGTAAACACTGAAGCTTTCTTT
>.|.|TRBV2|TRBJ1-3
CASSNGPISGNTIYF
TGTGCCAGCAGTAACGGTCCCATCTCTGGAAACACCATATATTTT
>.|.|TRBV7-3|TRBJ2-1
CASSLGLNNEQFF
TGTGCCAGCAGCCTGGGACTGAACAATGAGCAGTTCTTC
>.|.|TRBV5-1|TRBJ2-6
CASSWPKTTGSGANVLTF
TGCGCCAGCAGCTGGCCGAAAACCACAGGGTCTGGGGCCAACGTCCTGACTTTC
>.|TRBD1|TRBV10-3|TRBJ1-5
CAISPQGAREPQHF
TGTGCCATCAGCCCTCAGGGGGCGCGGGAGCCCCAGCATTTT
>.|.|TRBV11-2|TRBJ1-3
CASSPDSSGNTIYF
TGTGCCAGCAGCCCGGACAGCTCTGGAAACACCATATATTTT
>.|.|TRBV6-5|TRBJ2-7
CASSGPDRIYEQYF
TGTGCCAGCAGTGGTCCCGACAGGATCTACGAGCAGTACTTC
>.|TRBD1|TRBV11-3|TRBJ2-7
CASSLDPGWAGGVEQYF
TGTGCCAGCAGCTTAGATCCAGGGTGGGCAGGGGGCGTAGAGCAGTACTTC
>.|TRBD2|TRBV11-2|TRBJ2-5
CASTSSGRSGETQYF
TGTGCCAGCACCTCAAGCGGGAGGAGCGGAGAGACCCAGTACTTC
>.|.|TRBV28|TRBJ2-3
CASMGYGKDTQYF
TGTGCCAGCATGGGGTATGGAAAAGATACGCAGTATTTT
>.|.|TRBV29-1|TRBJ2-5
CSVSTAAGPAGTQYF
TGCAGCGTTTCCACTGCAGCAGGACCAGCGGGGACCCAGTACTTC
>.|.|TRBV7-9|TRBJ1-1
CASSPPWERNTEAFF
TGTGCCAGCAGCCCCCCCTGGGAGCGGAACACTGAAGCTTTCTTT
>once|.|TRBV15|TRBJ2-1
CATSRDSRASGRNEQFF
TGTGCCACCAGCAGAGACTCCCGGGCCTCCGGCCGGAATGAGCAGTTCTTC
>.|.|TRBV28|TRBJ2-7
CASSFPGGRPHSYEQYF
TGTGCCAGCAGTTTTCCCGGGGGTAGGCCCCACTCCTACGAGCAGTACTTC
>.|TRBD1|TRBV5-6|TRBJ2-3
CASSTTGPTDTQYF
TGTGCCAGCAGCACGACAGGGCCCACAGATACGCAGTATTTT
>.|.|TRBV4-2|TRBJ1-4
CASSQFPDPDRGKLFF
TGTGCCAGCAGCCAATTTCCCGACCCGGACCGGGGAAAACTGTTTTTT
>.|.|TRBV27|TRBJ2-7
CASSPHVPEYEQYF
TGTGCCAGCAGTCCCCACGTGCCGGAATACGAGCAGTACTTC
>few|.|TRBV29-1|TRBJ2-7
CSVEDRLSSEQYF
TGCAGCGTTGAAGATCGGCTTTCCAGCGAGCAGTACTTC
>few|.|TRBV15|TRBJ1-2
CATSPLGELSYGYTF
TGTGCCACCAGCCCCCTAGGGGAGTTATCGTATGGCTACACCTTC
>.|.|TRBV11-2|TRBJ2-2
CASSPTWTGELFF
TGTGCCAGCAGCCCCACGTGGACCGGGGAGCTGTTTTTT